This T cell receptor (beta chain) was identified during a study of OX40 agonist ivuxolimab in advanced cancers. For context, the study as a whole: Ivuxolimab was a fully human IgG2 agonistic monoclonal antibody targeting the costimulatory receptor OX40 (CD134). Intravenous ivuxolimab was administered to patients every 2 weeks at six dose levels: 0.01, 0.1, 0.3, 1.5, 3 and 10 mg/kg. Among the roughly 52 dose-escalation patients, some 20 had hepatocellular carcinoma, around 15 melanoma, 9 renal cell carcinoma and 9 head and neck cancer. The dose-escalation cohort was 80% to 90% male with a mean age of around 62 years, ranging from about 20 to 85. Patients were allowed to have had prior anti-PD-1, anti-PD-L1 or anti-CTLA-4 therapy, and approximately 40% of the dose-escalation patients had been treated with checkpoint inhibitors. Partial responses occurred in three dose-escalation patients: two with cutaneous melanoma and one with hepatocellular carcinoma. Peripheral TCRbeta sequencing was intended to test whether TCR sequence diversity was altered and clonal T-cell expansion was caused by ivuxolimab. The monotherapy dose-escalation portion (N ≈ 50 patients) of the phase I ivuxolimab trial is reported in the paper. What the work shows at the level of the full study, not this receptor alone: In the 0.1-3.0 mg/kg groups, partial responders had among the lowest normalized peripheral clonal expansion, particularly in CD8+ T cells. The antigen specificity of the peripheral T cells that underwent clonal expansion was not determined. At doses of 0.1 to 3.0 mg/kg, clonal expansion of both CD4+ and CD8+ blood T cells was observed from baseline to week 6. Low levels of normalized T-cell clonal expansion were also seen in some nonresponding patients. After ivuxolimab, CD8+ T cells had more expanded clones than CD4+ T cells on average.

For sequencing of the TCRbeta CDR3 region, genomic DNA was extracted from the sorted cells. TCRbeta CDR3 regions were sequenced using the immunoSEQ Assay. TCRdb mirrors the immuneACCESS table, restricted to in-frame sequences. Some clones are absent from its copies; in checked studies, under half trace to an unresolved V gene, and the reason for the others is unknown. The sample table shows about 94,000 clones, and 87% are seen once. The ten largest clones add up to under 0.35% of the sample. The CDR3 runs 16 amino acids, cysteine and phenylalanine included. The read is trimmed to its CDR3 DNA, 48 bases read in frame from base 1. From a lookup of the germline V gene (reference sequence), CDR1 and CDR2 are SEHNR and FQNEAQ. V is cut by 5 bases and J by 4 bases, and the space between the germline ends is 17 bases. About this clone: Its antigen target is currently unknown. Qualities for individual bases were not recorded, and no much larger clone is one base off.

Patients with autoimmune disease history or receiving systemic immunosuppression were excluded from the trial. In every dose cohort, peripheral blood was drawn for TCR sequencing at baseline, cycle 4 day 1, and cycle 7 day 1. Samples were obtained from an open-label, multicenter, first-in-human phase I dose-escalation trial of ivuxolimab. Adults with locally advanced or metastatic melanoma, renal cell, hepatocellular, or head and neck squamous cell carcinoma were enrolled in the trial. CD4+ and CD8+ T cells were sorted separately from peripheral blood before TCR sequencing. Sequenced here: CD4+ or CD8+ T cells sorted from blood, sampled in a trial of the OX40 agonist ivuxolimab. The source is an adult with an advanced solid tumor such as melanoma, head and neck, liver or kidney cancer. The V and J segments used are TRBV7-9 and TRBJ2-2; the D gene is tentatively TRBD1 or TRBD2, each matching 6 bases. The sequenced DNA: TGTGCCAGCAGCAGTCGGAGGGGGGACTCCACCGGGGAGCTGTTTTTT. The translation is CASSSRRGDSTGELFF.